Included here is one T cell receptor beta chain sequence, with context. The record originates from a study of cytomegalovirus exposure and HLA in healthy donors. Here immunoSEQ multiplex PCR was the method, and the copy in TCRdb shows in-frame clones only, minus some. Here the sample spans fewer than 400,000 clones, 88% being singletons. Material: PBMCs. The sequence was obtained from a man aged 30 to 45 in good health and CMV-seronegative.

The CDR3 region is CASSLKGPGELFF. The CDR3 bases are TGTGCCAGCAGCTTAAAGGGGCCCGGGGAGCTGTTTTTT. The V and J genes are TRBV7-9 and TRBJ2-2; weak D call: TRBD1 (5 bases). The V gene's germline CDR1 is SEHNR and CDR2 FQNEAQ (reference sequence). Between the trimmed V and J ends, which lost 2 bases and 6 bases, there was a span of 7 bases. The CDR3 contains 13 residues.